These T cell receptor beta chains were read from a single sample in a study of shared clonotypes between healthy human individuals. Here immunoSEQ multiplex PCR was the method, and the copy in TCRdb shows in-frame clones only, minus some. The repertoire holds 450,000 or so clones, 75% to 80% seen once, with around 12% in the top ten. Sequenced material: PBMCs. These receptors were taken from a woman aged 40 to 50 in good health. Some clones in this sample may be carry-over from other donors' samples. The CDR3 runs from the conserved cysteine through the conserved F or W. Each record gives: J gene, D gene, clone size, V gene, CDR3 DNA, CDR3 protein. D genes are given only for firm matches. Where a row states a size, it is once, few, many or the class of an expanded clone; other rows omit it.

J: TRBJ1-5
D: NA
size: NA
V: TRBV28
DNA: TGTGCCAGCAGTTTCCCATATCCGCCCCAGCATTTT
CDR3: CASSFPYPPQHF

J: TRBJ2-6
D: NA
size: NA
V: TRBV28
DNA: TGTGCCAGCAGCACAATTCGGGACAAAACGAGCTCTGGGGCCAACGTCCTGACTTTC
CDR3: CASSTIRDKTSSGANVLTF

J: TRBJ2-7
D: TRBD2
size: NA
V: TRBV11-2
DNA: TGTGCCAGCAGCTTCCCTTCCGGGACTAGCGGCTACGAGCAGTACTTC
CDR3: CASSFPSGTSGYEQYF

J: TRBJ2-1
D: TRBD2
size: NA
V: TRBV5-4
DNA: TGTGCCAGCAGCGCGGGACTAGCGGGAGGGTCCTACAATGAGCAGTTCTTC
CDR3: CASSAGLAGGSYNEQFF

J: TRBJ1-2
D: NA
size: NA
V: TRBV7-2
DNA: TGTGCCAGCAGCGACAACGGCTGGACAGACCTCTTCGGCTACACCTTC
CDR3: CASSDNGWTDLFGYTF

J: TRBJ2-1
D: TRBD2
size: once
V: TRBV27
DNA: TGTGCCAGCAGTTTAGGCTCCCTAGCGGGGTTCGGGAATGAGCAGTTCTTC
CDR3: CASSLGSLAGFGNEQFF

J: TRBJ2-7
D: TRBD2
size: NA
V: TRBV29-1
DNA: TGCAGCGTTGAAGGGGTGGTTAGCGGGAGGGCCGGGGAGCGCTACGAGCAGTACTTC
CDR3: CSVEGVVSGRAGERYEQYF

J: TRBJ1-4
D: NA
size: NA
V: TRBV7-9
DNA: TGTGCCAGCAGCCTAAGAAGGGGAGCAACTAATGAAAAACTGTTTTTT
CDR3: CASSLRRGATNEKLFF

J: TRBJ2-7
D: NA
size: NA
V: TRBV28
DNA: TGTGCCAGCAGTCATCCTTCCTCCTACGAGCAGTACTTC
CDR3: CASSHPSSYEQYF

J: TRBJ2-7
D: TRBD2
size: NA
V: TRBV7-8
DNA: TGTGCCAGCAGCTCTTATAGCGGGAGTGACGAGCAGTACTTC
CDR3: CASSSYSGSDEQYF

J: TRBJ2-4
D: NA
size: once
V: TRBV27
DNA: TGTGCCAGCAGTTTTTCAGAAAATGGAAACATTCAGTACTTC
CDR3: CASSFSENGNIQYF

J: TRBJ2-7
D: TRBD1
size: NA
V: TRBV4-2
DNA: TGTGCCAGCAGCTTAGGGACAGTTACCTACGAGCAGTACTTC
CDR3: CASSLGTVTYEQYF

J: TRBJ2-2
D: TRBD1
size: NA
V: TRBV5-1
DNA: TGCGCCAGCAGCTTAGGGGGCGCGAACACCGGGGAGCTGTTTTTT
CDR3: CASSLGGANTGELFF

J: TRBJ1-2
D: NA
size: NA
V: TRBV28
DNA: TGTGCCAGCAGCCCCACGGACAGCCGGCCTGTACACTTC
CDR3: CASSPTDSRPVHF

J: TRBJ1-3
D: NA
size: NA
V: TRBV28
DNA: TGTGCCAGCAGCCCTGACGACTCTGGAAACACCATATATTTT
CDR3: CASSPDDSGNTIYF

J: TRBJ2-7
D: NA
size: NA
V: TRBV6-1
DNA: TGTGCCAGCAGTGAATCACAGGGCCCCCACGAGCAGTACTTC
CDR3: CASSESQGPHEQYF

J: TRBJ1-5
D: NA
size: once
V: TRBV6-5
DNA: TGTGCCAGCAGTTATACCGGCCTTAGCAATCAGCCCCAGCATTTT
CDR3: CASSYTGLSNQPQHF

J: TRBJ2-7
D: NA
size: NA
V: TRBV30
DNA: TGTGCCTGGAGAGGACAGTTTACCTACGAGCAGTACTTC
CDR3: CAWRGQFTYEQYF

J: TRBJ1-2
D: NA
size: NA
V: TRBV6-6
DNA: TGTGCCAGCAGCCGGACTGAAATTTATGGCTACACCTTC
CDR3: CASSRTEIYGYTF

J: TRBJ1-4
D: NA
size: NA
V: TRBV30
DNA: TGTGCCTGGAGTACAGGGAGAGTGCCTAATGAAAAACTGTTTTTT
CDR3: CAWSTGRVPNEKLFF

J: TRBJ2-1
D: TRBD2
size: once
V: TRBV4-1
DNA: TGCGCCAGCAGCCAGCGGGGGAATGAGCAGTTCTTC
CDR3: CASSQRGNEQFF

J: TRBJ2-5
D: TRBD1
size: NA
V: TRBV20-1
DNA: TGCAGTGCTCGTACAGGGGGCATGGAGTACTTC
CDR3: CSARTGGMEYF

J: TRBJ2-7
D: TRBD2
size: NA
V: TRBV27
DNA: TGTGCCAGCACCCCGACTAGCGGGAGAGGCGAGCAGTACTTC
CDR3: CASTPTSGRGEQYF

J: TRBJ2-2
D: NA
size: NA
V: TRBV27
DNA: TGTGCCAGCAGTTTATACGATGGCACCGGGGAGCTGTTTTTT
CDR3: CASSLYDGTGELFF

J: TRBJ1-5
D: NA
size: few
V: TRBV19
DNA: TGTGCCAGTAGTACCCAGTCGGTTCAGCCCCAGCATTTT
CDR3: CASSTQSVQPQHF

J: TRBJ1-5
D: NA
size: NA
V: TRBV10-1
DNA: TGCGCCAGCAGTGAGTCGATATTGCAGGGTCCCGAAAATCAGCCCCAGCATTTT
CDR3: CASSESILQGPENQPQHF

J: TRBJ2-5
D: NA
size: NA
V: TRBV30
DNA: TGTGCCTGGAGCCCCTCTTCGGAGACCCAGTACTTC
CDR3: CAWSPSSETQYF

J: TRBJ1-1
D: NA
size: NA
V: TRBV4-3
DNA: TGCGCCAGCAGCCAAGACTCGGGCACTGAAGCTTTCTTT
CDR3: CASSQDSGTEAFF

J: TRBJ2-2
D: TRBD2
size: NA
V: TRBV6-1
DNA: TGTGCCAGCAGTCTAGCGGAGGGGACCGGGGAGCTGTTTTTT
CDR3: CASSLAEGTGELFF

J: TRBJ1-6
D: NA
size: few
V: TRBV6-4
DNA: TGTGCCAGCAGCGCAACAGCAGATAATTCACCCCTCCACTTT
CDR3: CASSATADNSPLHF

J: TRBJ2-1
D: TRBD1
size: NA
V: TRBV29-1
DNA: TGCAGCGTGGGCCCCCGGGACAGAGGTCGGAATGAGCAGTTCTTC
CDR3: CSVGPRDRGRNEQFF

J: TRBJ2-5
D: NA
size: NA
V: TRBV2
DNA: TGTGCCTGCCTTAGATCAGACAGGCCGTTGGAGCAGTACTTC
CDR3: CACLRSDRPLEQYF

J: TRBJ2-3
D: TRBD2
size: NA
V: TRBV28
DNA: TGTGCCAGCAGTTTAGAGCGGGAGGGCCAAGATACGCAGTATTTT
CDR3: CASSLEREGQDTQYF

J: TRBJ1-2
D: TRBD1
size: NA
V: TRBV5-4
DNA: TGTGCCAGCAGCACTGGGACAGGGGGGAACTATGGCTACACCTTC
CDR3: CASSTGTGGNYGYTF

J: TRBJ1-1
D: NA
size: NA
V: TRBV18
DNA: TGTGCCAGCTCACCCGACTCGGTTTACACTGAAGCTTTCTTT
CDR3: CASSPDSVYTEAFF

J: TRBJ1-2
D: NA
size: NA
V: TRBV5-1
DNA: TGCGCCAGCAGCTTGTCTGGAGGCGGGTATGGCTACACCTTC
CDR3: CASSLSGGGYGYTF

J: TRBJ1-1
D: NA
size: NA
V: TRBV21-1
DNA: TGTGCCAGCAGCAAAGACAGGAACACTGAAGCTTTCTTT
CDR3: CASSKDRNTEAFF

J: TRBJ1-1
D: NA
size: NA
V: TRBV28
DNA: TGTGCCAGCAGGACTCACGGGGACGCTGAAGCTTTCTTT
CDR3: CASRTHGDAEAFF

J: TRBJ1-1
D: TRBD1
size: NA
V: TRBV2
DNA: TGTGCCAGCAGTGAATGGGACAGGGGCTCTCCTGAAGCCCTCTTT
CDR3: CASSEWDRGSPEALF

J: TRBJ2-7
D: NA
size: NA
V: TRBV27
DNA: TGTGCCAGCCTTGAAACGGCAGGCGTCTCCTACGAGCAGTACTTC
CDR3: CASLETAGVSYEQYF

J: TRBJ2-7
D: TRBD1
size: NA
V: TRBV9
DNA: TGTGCCAGCAGCGTAGGACGGGACAGGAGCTCCTACGAGCAGTACTTC
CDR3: CASSVGRDRSSYEQYF

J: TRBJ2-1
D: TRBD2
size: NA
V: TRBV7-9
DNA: TGTGCCAGCAGCTTTATTAGCGGGAGGGCCTCCTACAATGAGCAGTTCTTC
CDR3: CASSFISGRASYNEQFF